Below are 30 T cell receptor beta chains sequenced from a single sample in a study of cytomegalovirus exposure and HLA in healthy donors. Researchers ran the PCR with 60 Vbeta and 13 Jbeta primers. Generated by immunoSEQ multiplex PCR, the TCRdb table keeps only in-frame clones and is missing some. Of about 160,000 clones in the sample, 65% to 80% were seen once. The source material was PBMCs. The receptors derive from a woman in her forties in good health and CMV-seropositive.

The chain is built from TRBV29-1 and TRBJ1-1; D unclear. The CDR3 sequence is 15 residues long. From germline, CDR1 is SQVTM and CDR2 ANQGSEA. V lost 0 bases to trimming and J lost 1 base, with 12 bases between them. The CDR3 nucleotides read TGCAGCGTTGAAGATAGAGGCAGTTGGAACACTGAAGCTTTCTTT. Its translation: CSVEDRGSWNTEAFF.

This clone occurred a few times. The chain combines TRBV4-3 with TRBJ2-3; the D is unclear. Germline assignment: CDR1 LGHNA and CDR2 YSLEER. V lost 1 base to trimming and J lost 1 base, with 6 bases between them. This CDR3 is built from 14 residues. As DNA, the CDR3 is TGCGCCAGCAGCCAAGGAACAGGCACAGATACGCAGTATTTT. It encodes CASSQGTGTDTQYF.

V and J are TRBV15 and TRBJ2-1, with a tentative D call TRBD2 (5 bases). The germline V gene encodes CDR1 LNHNV and CDR2 YYDKDF (reference sequence). V lost 4 bases and J 1 base, leaving 11 bases between the germline ends. This CDR3 contains 15 residues. The CDR3 nucleotides read TGTGCCACCAGCACGGGAAGCGAATCCTACAATGAGCAGTTCTTC. It specifies CATSTGSESYNEQFF. Combining the CDR3 with reference TRBV15 and TRBJ2-1 gives the whole variable domain DAMVIQNPRYQVTQFGKPVTLSCSQTLNHNVMYWYQQKSSQAPKLLFHYYDKDFNNEADTPDNFQSRRPNTSFCFLDIRSPGLGDTAMYLCATSTGSESYNEQFFGPGTRLTVL.

The chain recombines TRBV5-1 with TRBJ2-7; 9 bases map to TRBD1. This CDR3 spans 16 amino acids. Germline trimming cut 3 bases from V and 1 base from J; bases unmatched to any gene: 8. The germline gives CDR1 SGHRS, CDR2 YFSETQ. CDR3 sequence (DNA): TGCGCCAGCAGCTCTAGGCCGGGACAGGGTTCCTACGAGCAGTACTTC. As protein: CASSSRPGQGSYEQYF.

The chain uses TRBV7-9 and TRBJ2-5, with 7 bases fitting TRBD2. The CDR3 has 15 residues. Germline V gene data show CDR1 as SEHNR and CDR2 as FQNEAQ (reference sequence). The J segment lost 4 bases and the V segment lost 0 bases, leaving 5 bases of the junction unmatched. CDR3 in amino acids: CASSLAQGGSETQYF. Here the CDR3 DNA reads TGTGCCAGCAGCTTAGCGCAGGGAGGGTCAGAGACCCAGTACTTC.

Worth noting for this clone: This sample also contains other DNA sequences that code for the same CDR3. The V gene is TRBV5-1, the J gene TRBJ2-7; D may be TRBD2 (5 bases). The CDR3 consists of 14 residues. Looked up from germline, CDR1 is SGHRS and CDR2 is YFSETQ. Between the trimmed V and J ends, which lost 2 bases and 5 bases, there was a span of 14 bases. CDR3 amino acids: CASSLPTGKDEQYF. DNA of the CDR3: TGCGCCAGCAGCTTACCTACGGGGAAAGACGAGCAGTACTTC.

This clone was detected only a few times. This sequence joins TRBV6-6 and TRBJ1-2; a possible D gene is TRBD1 (6 bases). The CDR3 loop spans 15 amino acids. The V and J ends lost 6 bases and 5 bases respectively, with 19 bases between them. Germline V gene data show CDR1 as MNHNY and CDR2 as SVGAGI (reference sequence). This chain's CDR3 is CASSPLQGLGYGYTF. For the CDR3, the DNA is TGTGCCAGCAGCCCACTACAGGGTCTGGGTTATGGCTACACCTTC.

This clone has just one count. This chain joins TRBV5-1 and TRBJ1-4; weak D call: TRBD1 (6 bases). Germline-derived CDR1 and CDR2 are SGHRS and YFSETQ. This CDR3 has 16 amino acids. V was trimmed by 4 bases and J by 3 bases, leaving 16 bases between them. CDR3: CASSAEASGANEKLFF. Written as DNA, the CDR3 is TGCGCCAGCAGCGCGGAGGCGTCAGGGGCTAATGAAAAACTGTTTTTT.

This sequence joins TRBV10-3 and TRBJ1-5, with D possibly matching TRBD1 (5 bases). Deletions cut 6 bases from V and 0 bases from J, with 6 bases between. CDR3 size: 13 residues. Germline CDR1 reads ENHRY; CDR2 reads SYGVKD. The CDR3 protein is CAIRQDSNQPQHF. For the CDR3, the DNA is TGTGCCATCAGACAGGATAGCAATCAGCCCCAGCATTTT.

This clone has more than one count but fewer than ten. The V and J genes are TRBV19 and TRBJ2-4; D perhaps matches TRBD2 (5 bases). Germline V gives CDR1 LNHDA, CDR2 SQIVND (reference sequence). Trimming took 3 bases from V and 1 from J, leaving 10 bases between them. The CDR3 is 15 amino acids. The CDR3 reads CASSIGEFAKNIQYF. CDR3 nucleotides: TGTGCCAGTAGTATTGGGGAGTTCGCCAAAAACATTCAGTACTTC.

This sequence joins TRBV6-1 and TRBJ1-5; D call uncertain. Per germline, CDR1 MNHNS and CDR2 SASEGT. This CDR3 is built from 15 residues. V was cut by 5 bases and J by 3 bases, with 14 bases left in between. Here the CDR3 reads CASSRSGLTNQPQHF. DNA of the CDR3: TGTGCCAGCAGTCGAAGTGGACTTACCAATCAGCCCCAGCATTTT.

The chain has TRBV11-3 and TRBJ1-4; 8 positions match TRBD1. Germline V lookup: CDR1 SGHNT, CDR2 YENEEA. The CDR3 totals 16 residues. With 5 bases clipped from V and 8 bases from J, the junction kept 13 bases outside the gene matches. The CDR3 loop reads CASSGGTGYFEEKLFF. The CDR3 nucleotides are TGTGCCAGCAGCGGAGGGACAGGCTACTTTGAAGAAAAACTGTTTTTT. The variable domain in full, completed from reference TRBV11-3 and TRBJ1-4, reads EAGVVQSPRYKIIEKKQPVAFWCNPISGHNTLYWYLQNLGQGPELLIRYENEEAVDDSQLPKDRFSAERLKGVDSTLKIQPAELGDSAVYLCASSGGTGYFEEKLFFGSGTQLSVL.

The chain joins TRBV10-1 to TRBJ2-3; tentative D call: TRBD2 (5 bases). Trimming cost V 3 bases and J 4 bases, with 11 bases left between them. The CDR3 has 14 amino acids. Germline CDR1 reads WNHNN; CDR2 reads SYGVQD (reference sequence). The chain's CDR3 is CASSDREFSDTQYF. DNA for the CDR3: TGCGCCAGCAGTGACCGGGAATTTTCAGATACGCAGTATTTT.

The chain combines TRBV19 with TRBJ2-7, with D possibly matching TRBD2 (5 bases). Trimming shortened V by 5 bases and J by 5 bases, and 10 bases separated the two germline ends. Looked up from germline, CDR1 is LNHDA and CDR2 is SQIVND (reference sequence). The CDR3 covers 12 residues. The chain's CDR3 is CASSSTMHEQYF. The CDR3 nucleotides are TGTGCCAGTAGTTCGACTATGCACGAGCAGTACTTC. Complete variable domain (other parts from reference TRBV19 and TRBJ2-7): DGGITQSPKYLFRKEGQNVTLSCEQNLNHDAMYWYRQDPGQGLRLIYYSQIVNDFQKGDIAEGYSVSREKKESFPLTVTSAQKNPTAFYLCASSSTMHEQYFGPGTRLTVT.

The chain uses TRBV11-3 and TRBJ2-2; TRBD1 might be the D (5 bases). The germline V and J ends were trimmed by 3 bases and 1 base, with 6 bases remaining between them. The CDR3 covers 14 residues. Per germline, CDR1 SGHNT and CDR2 YENEEA. In DNA, the CDR3 is TGTGCCAGCAGCTTTCAGGGGAACACCGGGGAGCTGTTTTTT. Its translation is CASSFQGNTGELFF.

The CDR3 reads CASSLGTYNEQFF. The DNA of the CDR3 is TGTGCCAGCAGCTTGGGGACTTACAATGAGCAGTTCTTC. The chain has TRBV5-4 and TRBJ2-1; a weak D match, TRBD2 (5 bases). The CDR3 has 13 amino acids. Trimming shortened V by 0 bases and J by 4 bases, and 5 bases separated the two germline ends. Germline V gene data show CDR1 as SGHNT and CDR2 as YYREEE (reference sequence).

This clone was seen only once. The rearrangement joins TRBV4-3 to TRBJ2-7, with 7 bases that match TRBD1. CDR3 length: 14 residues. Germline V gives CDR1 LGHNA, CDR2 YSLEER. The V and J ends lost 4 bases and 0 bases, in that order; junction bases with no gene match: 3. Here the CDR3 DNA reads TGCGCCAGCAGCCGGGACAGCACCTCCTACGAGCAGTACTTC. Translating it yields CASSRDSTSYEQYF.

The V call is TRBV19, the J call TRBJ1-5; D not resolved. The CDR3 runs 12 residues. Trimming pared 5 bases from V and 4 bases from J, leaving 6 bases between. The V gene's germline CDR1 is LNHDA and CDR2 SQIVND (reference sequence). The CDR3 coding sequence is TGTGCCAGTAGTCCTCTGAATCAGCCCCAGCATTTT. Its translation is CASSPLNQPQHF. Complete variable domain (other parts from reference TRBV19 and TRBJ1-5): DGGITQSPKYLFRKEGQNVTLSCEQNLNHDAMYWYRQDPGQGLRLIYYSQIVNDFQKGDIAEGYSVSREKKESFPLTVTSAQKNPTAFYLCASSPLNQPQHFGDGTRLSIL.

The chain couples TRBV12-5 to TRBJ2-5; TRBD1 agrees at 7 bases. Losses at the gene ends were 4 bases for V and 1 base for J; bases not matched to a gene: 3. The germline V gene encodes CDR1 LGHNT and CDR2 FRNRAP. The CDR3 spans 14 residues. This CDR3 reads CASGSGQIQETQYF. The CDR3 DNA reads TGTGCTAGTGGTTCGGGACAGATCCAAGAGACCCAGTACTTC.

This clone was found a few times. V and J are TRBV4-3 and TRBJ1-5; 12 bases map to TRBD1. This CDR3 is built from 18 residues. The germline V gene encodes CDR1 LGHNA and CDR2 YSLEER. Trimming removed 1 base from V and 6 bases from J; junction bases left unmatched: 10. This chain's CDR3 is CASSQVYLGTGGPQPQHF. The CDR3 DNA sequence: TGCGCCAGCAGCCAAGTCTACCTCGGGACAGGGGGCCCTCAGCCCCAGCATTTT.

V usage is TRBV6-6 and J usage is TRBJ2-1; 7 bases line up with TRBD1. The V gene end was trimmed by 2 bases and the J gene end by 4 bases; junction bases not matched to a gene: 5. Germline CDR1 reads MNHNY; CDR2 reads SVGAGI (reference sequence). The CDR3 contains 15 residues. The chain's CDR3 is CASSYIQGQYNEQFF. Written as DNA, the CDR3 is TGTGCCAGCAGTTACATACAGGGACAGTACAATGAGCAGTTCTTC.

The chain employs TRBV5-1 and TRBJ1-1, with 9 bases identical to TRBD1. CDR3 length: 15 residues. V lost 4 bases and J lost 0; bases outside the gene matches: 4. The V gene's germline CDR1 is SGHRS and CDR2 YFSETQ. Here the CDR3 reads CASSAGQGMNTEAFF. The CDR3 nucleotides are TGCGCCAGCAGCGCCGGACAGGGGATGAACACTGAAGCTTTCTTT. Full variable domain (remainder filled in from reference TRBV5-1 and TRBJ1-1): KAGVTQTPRYLIKTRGQQVTLSCSPISGHRSVSWYQQTPGQGLQFLFEYFSETQRNKGNFPGRFSGRQFSNSRSEMNVSTLELGDSALYLCASSAGQGMNTEAFFGQGTRLTVV.

The V gene is TRBV19, the J gene TRBJ2-7; TRBD2 agrees at 7 bases. The CDR3 is 15 residues long. V was pared by 4 bases and J by 6 bases, with 12 bases of the junction left unmatched. Germline V gives CDR1 LNHDA, CDR2 SQIVND (reference sequence). The CDR3 sequence: CASSTKGRALLEQYF. CDR3 DNA: TGTGCCAGTAGTACCAAGGGGAGGGCCCTTCTCGAGCAGTACTTC.

The chain links TRBV21-1 to TRBJ2-1; the D segment call TRBD2 is taken from the table without a DNA check. TRBV21-1 is a pseudogene segment. CDR3 length: 15 amino acids. Written as DNA, the CDR3 is TGTGCCAGCTTAAAGTCAGCGGGAGGGAACAATGAGCAGTTCTTC. Protein product: CASLKSAGGNNEQFF.

V is TRBV18 and J is TRBJ2-5; 8 positions agree with TRBD2. The germline V gene has CDR1 KGHSH and CDR2 LQKENI. Trimming took 2 bases from V and 5 from J; bases not matched to a gene: 7. The CDR3 has 15 amino acids. The CDR3 region has the DNA TGTGCCAGCTCACCAACTGGGACTAGTGGGGAGACCCAGTACTTC. This gives the protein CASSPTGTSGETQYF.

V is TRBV19 and J is TRBJ1-4; perhaps TRBD1 as D (6 bases). Germline assignment: CDR1 LNHDA and CDR2 SQIVND (reference sequence). Trimming left V 6 bases short and J 4 bases short, with 12 bases between. The CDR3 is made up of 14 amino acids. The CDR3 loop reads CASSLMDSNEKLFF. As DNA, the CDR3 is TGTGCCAGTAGCCTGATGGACAGTAATGAAAAACTGTTTTTT.

This clone was counted once. This chain uses TRBV7-8 with TRBJ2-5; D might be TRBD1 (6 bases). Near its end, the DNA agrees better with TRBJ2-7, so the J call may be wrong. This CDR3 has 16 residues. Germline assignment: CDR1 SGHVS and CDR2 FQNEAQ. The CDR3 region is CASSSPGGGLPYEQYF. In nucleotides, the CDR3 is TGTGCCAGCAGCTCTCCAGGTGGGGGCCTGCCCTACGAGCAGTACTTC.

This clone was found once. The chain recombines TRBV4-1 with TRBJ2-7; tentatively, D is TRBD1 (5 bases). Trimming removed 1 base from V and 3 bases from J, with 16 bases in between. CDR1 is MGHRA and CDR2 is YSYEKL in the germline V gene. CDR3 size: 16 residues. CDR3 in DNA: TGCGCCAGCAGCCAAGGGTTGAAGGGAAGGGGCTACGAGCAGTACTTC. As protein: CASSQGLKGRGYEQYF.

This clone was seen a handful of times. CDR3 sequence (DNA): TGTGCCAGCAGCTTAAAAGGGGCGGGAAACACCGGGGAGCTGTTTTTT. Translation: CASSLKGAGNTGELFF. The chain combines TRBV7-9 with TRBJ2-2; weak D call: TRBD2 (6 bases). Germline assignment: CDR1 SEHNR and CDR2 FQNEAQ (reference sequence). There are 16 residues in the CDR3. The V end lost 2 bases, the J end lost 2 bases, and 12 bases lay between the germline ends.

The genes are TRBV19 and TRBJ1-2, with TRBD1 matching 11 bases. Germline assignment: CDR1 LNHDA and CDR2 SQIVND (reference sequence). After removal of 7 bases from V and 4 bases from J, the junction contained 8 bases not matched to a gene. The CDR3 length is 15 residues. The CDR3 DNA is TGTGCCAGTACCACTGAGGGACAGGGGGTCTATGGCTACACCTTC. It yields the protein CASTTEGQGVYGYTF.